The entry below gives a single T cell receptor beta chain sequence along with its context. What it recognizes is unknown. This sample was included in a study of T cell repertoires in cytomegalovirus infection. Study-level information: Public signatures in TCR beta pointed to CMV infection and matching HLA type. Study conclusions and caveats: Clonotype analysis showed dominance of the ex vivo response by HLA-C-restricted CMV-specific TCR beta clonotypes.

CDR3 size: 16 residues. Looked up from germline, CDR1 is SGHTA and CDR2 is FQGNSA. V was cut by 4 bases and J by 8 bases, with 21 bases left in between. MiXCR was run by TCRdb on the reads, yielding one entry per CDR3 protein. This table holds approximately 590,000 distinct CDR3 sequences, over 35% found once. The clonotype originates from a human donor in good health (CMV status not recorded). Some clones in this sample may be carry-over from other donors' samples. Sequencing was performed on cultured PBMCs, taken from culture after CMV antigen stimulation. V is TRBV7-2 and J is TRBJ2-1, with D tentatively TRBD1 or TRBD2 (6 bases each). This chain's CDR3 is CASSSRWGAGTDEQFF. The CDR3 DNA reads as TGTGCCAGCAGCTCCAGATGGGGGGCCGGGACCGATGAGCAGTTCTTC.